The rows below give T cell receptor beta chains drawn from one sample of a study of PD-L1 blockade in urothelial cancer. Some clones are missing from TCRdb's copy, which holds only in-frame ones; the method was immunoSEQ multiplex PCR. The repertoire includes about 71,000 clones, 85% to 90% of them detected once, and about 3.2% sits in the top ten. The specimen was PBMCs, collected around atezolizumab (anti-PD-L1) treatment. These receptors originate from a man between 60 and 75 years old with urothelial cancer. Both conserved end residues are part of each CDR3. D genes are given only for firm matches. A clone size is listed for some rows: how often the clone was seen (once, few, many), or a class if it is expanded.

clone_size	v_call	j_call	d_call	cdr3_aa	cdr3_nt
-	TRBV28	TRBJ2-1	-	CASSLLGGNEQFF	TGTGCCAGCAGTTTATTAGGCGGCAATGAGCAGTTCTTC
few	TRBV27	TRBJ2-7	TRBD1	CASRYTGAVEQYF	TGTGCCAGCAGGTATACAGGGGCCGTCGAGCAGTACTTC
once	TRBV6-5	TRBJ2-1	TRBD2	CASSYSTGTSNNEQFF	TGTGCCAGCAGTTACTCGACCGGGACTAGCAACAATGAGCAGTTCTTC
-	TRBV4-1	TRBJ1-3	-	CASSQVLQSSGNTIYF	TGCGCCAGCAGCCAAGTCCTACAGTCCTCTGGAAACACCATATATTTT
once	TRBV2	TRBJ2-7	TRBD1	CASSEGLRQGEEQYF	TGTGCCAGCAGTGAAGGATTGAGACAGGGGGAGGAGCAGTACTTC
-	TRBV11-2	TRBJ2-5	TRBD2	CASSLDGGRSVLRETQYF	TGTGCCAGCAGCTTAGATGGCGGGAGATCAGTGTTGAGAGAGACCCAGTACTTC
-	TRBV6-1	TRBJ2-1	TRBD1	CASKGQRNNEQFF	TGTGCCAGCAAGGGACAGAGAAACAATGAGCAGTTCTTC
-	TRBV11-2	TRBJ2-7	TRBD2	CASSFGGGSYEQYF	TGTGCCAGCAGCTTCGGCGGGGGTTCCTACGAGCAGTACTTC
-	TRBV11-2	TRBJ2-7	-	CASSLVGRGYGEQYF	TGTGCCAGCAGCTTAGTAGGACGGGGATATGGTGAGCAGTACTTC
-	TRBV2	TRBJ2-7	TRBD1	CASIRQGAGYEQYF	TGTGCCAGCATTAGACAGGGGGCGGGTTACGAGCAGTACTTC
-	TRBV19	TRBJ2-7	-	CASSIMADYEQYF	TGTGCCAGTAGTATAATGGCAGACTACGAGCAGTACTTC
-	TRBV7-2	TRBJ2-7	TRBD1	CASSLGKTGVLFDEQYF	TGTGCCAGCAGCTTAGGAAAAACAGGGGTCCTATTTGACGAGCAGTACTTC
-	TRBV10-3	TRBJ1-6	TRBD1	CAISELTGGDGSPLHF	TGTGCCATCAGTGAGCTGACAGGGGGCGATGGTTCACCCCTCCACTTT
-	TRBV6-1	TRBJ1-4	TRBD1	CASRDRGQENEKLFF	TGTGCCAGTAGGGACAGGGGGCAGGAGAATGAAAAACTGTTTTTT
few	TRBV9	TRBJ1-5	-	CASSPTWAGNQPQHF	TGTGCCAGCAGCCCCACCTGGGCCGGCAATCAGCCCCAGCATTTT
-	TRBV5-4	TRBJ2-3	-	CASSPTGDTQYF	TGTGCCAGCAGCCCGACGGGAGATACGCAGTATTTT
-	TRBV6-5	TRBJ2-7	-	CASSYTQADYEQYF	TGTGCCAGCAGTTATACACAGGCTGACTACGAGCAGTACTTC
-	TRBV30	TRBJ1-4	-	CAWDSFEKLFF	TGTGCCTGGGACAGTTTTGAAAAACTGTTTTTT
-	TRBV27	TRBJ2-2	TRBD2	CASSTPGRGVAELFF	TGTGCCAGCAGTACCCCGGGACGGGGGGTGGCGGAGCTGTTTTTT
-	TRBV4-1	TRBJ2-4	-	CASSTDRSTIKNIQYF	TGCGCCAGCAGCACTGACAGGAGTACAATCAAAAACATTCAGTACTTC
once	TRBV11-3	TRBJ2-7	-	CASSLSWRPTYEQYF	TGTGCCAGCAGCTTAAGTTGGCGGCCAACCTACGAGCAGTACTTC
once	TRBV5-1	TRBJ1-3	-	CASSLGESKGNTIYF	TGCGCCAGCAGCTTGGGTGAGAGTAAAGGAAACACCATATATTTT
few	TRBV7-2	TRBJ2-2	TRBD1	CASSLYGGQGARTGELFF	TGTGCCAGCAGCTTATACGGGGGTCAGGGGGCAAGAACCGGGGAGCTGTTTTTT
-	TRBV7-3	TRBJ1-1	TRBD1	CASSAGGLRAEAFF	TGTGCCAGCAGCGCAGGGGGCCTAAGGGCTGAAGCTTTCTTT
-	TRBV5-6	TRBJ2-5	-	CASSLFSPGQETQYF	TGTGCCAGCAGCTTGTTCTCCCCCGGCCAAGAGACCCAGTACTTC
-	TRBV6-1	TRBJ1-2	-	CASSSWSGYTF	TGTGCCAGCAGTAGCTGGTCGGGCTACACCTTC
-	TRBV9	TRBJ2-3	-	CASSGPVRADTQYF	TGTGCCAGCAGCGGCCCCGTTCGGGCAGATACGCAGTATTTT
once	TRBV7-2	TRBJ2-1	-	CASSLGPAGLYNEQFF	TGTGCCAGCAGCTTAGGTCCAGCGGGCCTTTACAATGAGCAGTTCTTC
-	TRBV5-1	TRBJ2-7	-	CASSLAHSYEQYF	TGCGCCAGCAGCTTGGCACACTCCTACGAGCAGTACTTC
-	TRBV5-8	TRBJ2-1	-	CASSLWQGSSYNEQFF	TGTGCCAGCAGCTTGTGGCAGGGGAGCTCCTACAATGAGCAGTTCTTC
-	TRBV4-1	TRBJ2-7	TRBD1	CASSQEDRAPYEQYF	TGCGCCAGCAGCCAAGAGGACAGGGCCCCCTACGAGCAGTACTTC
-	TRBV2	TRBJ2-3	TRBD1	CASSIRQGTSTDTQYF	TGTGCCAGCAGTATTCGACAGGGGACGAGCACAGATACGCAGTATTTT
-	TRBV30	TRBJ1-2	-	CAWSVLVPFPGNYGYTF	TGTGCCTGGAGTGTACTTGTTCCCTTTCCGGGGAACTATGGCTACACCTTC
-	TRBV7-8	TRBJ2-5	-	CASSSKPWTEGTQYF	TGTGCCAGCAGCTCAAAACCGTGGACAGAGGGGACCCAGTACTTC
few	TRBV9	TRBJ1-1	-	CASSGHMNTEAFF	TGTGCCAGCAGCGGGCACATGAACACTGAAGCTTTCTTT
-	TRBV6-4	TRBJ2-5	TRBD1	CASSVDRGQTQYF	TGTGCCAGCAGTGTGGACAGGGGGCAGACCCAGTACTTC
-	TRBV28	TRBJ2-7	TRBD1	CASSLRTGTYEQYF	TGTGCCAGCAGTTTGCGGACAGGGACCTACGAGCAGTACTTC
-	TRBV6-1	TRBJ1-1	TRBD1	CASSGGTGYTEAFF	TGTGCCAGCAGTGGTGGGACAGGGTACACTGAAGCTTTCTTT
-	TRBV7-2	TRBJ2-7	-	CASSSDANAQGAQYF	TGTGCCAGCAGCTCCGACGCCAACGCCCAGGGTGCGCAGTACTTC
-	TRBV5-4	TRBJ2-7	TRBD1	CASSPDRRSYEQYF	TGTGCCAGCAGCCCGGACAGGCGCTCCTACGAGCAGTACTTC